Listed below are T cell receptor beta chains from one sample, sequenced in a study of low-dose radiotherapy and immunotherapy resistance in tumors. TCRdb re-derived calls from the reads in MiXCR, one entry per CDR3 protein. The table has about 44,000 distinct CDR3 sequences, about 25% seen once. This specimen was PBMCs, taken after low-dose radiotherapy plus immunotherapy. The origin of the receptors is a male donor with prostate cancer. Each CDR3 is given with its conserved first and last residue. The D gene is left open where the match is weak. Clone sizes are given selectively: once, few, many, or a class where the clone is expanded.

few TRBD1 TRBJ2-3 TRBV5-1 CASSYLTGSSTDTQYF TGCGCCAGCAGCTACTTGACAGGGTCAAGCACAGATACGCAGTATTTT
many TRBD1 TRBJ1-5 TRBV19 CASSLQGDMNQPQHF TGTGCCAGTAGTTTACAGGGGGATATGAATCAGCCCCAGCATTTT
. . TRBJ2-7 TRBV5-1 CASRKPGGAYEQYF TGCGCCAGCAGAAAACCTGGAGGGGCCTACGAGCAGTACTTC
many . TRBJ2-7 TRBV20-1 CSARAPATVYEQYF TGCAGTGCTAGAGCCCCGGCTACGGTATACGAGCAGTACTTC
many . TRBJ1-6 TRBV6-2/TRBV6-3 CASSYGNGNNSPLHF TGTGCCAGCAGTTACGGGAACGGGAATAATTCACCCCTCCACTTT
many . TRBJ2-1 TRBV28 CASSVKARAGNEQFF TGTGCCAGCAGTGTGAAAGCGAGGGCCGGAAATGAGCAGTTCTTC
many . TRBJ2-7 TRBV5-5 CASSLNGVPSYEQYF TGTGCCAGCAGCTTGAACGGGGTCCCCTCCTACGAGCAGTACTTC
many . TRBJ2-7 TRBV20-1 CSARMTLDYEQYF TGCAGTGCTAGAATGACATTGGACTACGAGCAGTACTTC
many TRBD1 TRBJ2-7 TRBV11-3 CASIGDRGYEQYF TGTGCCAGCATTGGGGACAGGGGCTACGAGCAGTACTTC
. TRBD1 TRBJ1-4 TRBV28 CASSSGQGKEKLFF TGTGCCAGCAGTTCGGGACAGGGCAAGGAAAAACTGTTTTTT
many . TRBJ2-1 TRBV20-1 CSARPDYYEQFF TGCAGTGCTAGACCGGACTACTATGAGCAGTTCTTC
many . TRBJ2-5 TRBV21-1 CASSNGGLAGGETQYF TGTGCCAGCAGCAACGGGGGACTAGCGGGAGGTGAGACCCAGTACTTC
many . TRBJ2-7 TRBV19 CASSIGGTTLGYEQYF TGTGCCAGTAGTATCGGCGGCACGACCTTGGGGTACGAGCAGTACTTC
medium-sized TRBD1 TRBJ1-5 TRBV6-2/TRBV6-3 CASSRDRGSNQPQHF TGTGCCAGTAGCCGGGACAGGGGATCAAATCAGCCCCAGCATTTT
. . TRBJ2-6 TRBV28 CASRVALSGANVLTF TGTGCCAGCAGGGTGGCCCTATCTGGGGCCAACGTCCTGACTTTC
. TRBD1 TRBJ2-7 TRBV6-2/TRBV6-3 CASRMGGTGAREQYF TGTGCCAGCAGAATGGGGGGGACAGGGGCTCGGGAGCAGTACTTC
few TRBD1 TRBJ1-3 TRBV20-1 CSATDRRVGNTIYF TGCAGTGCCACGGACAGGAGGGTAGGGAACACCATATATTTT
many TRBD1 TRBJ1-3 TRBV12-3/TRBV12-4 CASSSGQGGNTIYF TGTGCCAGCAGTTCGGGACAGGGGGGAAACACCATATATTTT
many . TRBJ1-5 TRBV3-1 CASSQEGQPQHF TGTGCCAGCAGCCAAGAAGGTCAGCCCCAGCATTTT
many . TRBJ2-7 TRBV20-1 CSARRPQSGDEQYF TGCAGTGCTAGACGCCCCCAGTCCGGGGACGAGCAGTACTTC
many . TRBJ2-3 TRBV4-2 CASSQDLWGRGGTDTQYF TGTGCCAGCAGTCAAGACCTATGGGGACGGGGTGGCACAGATACGCAGTATTTT
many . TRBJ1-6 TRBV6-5 CATRVQAIKSPLHF TGTGCCACCCGGGTGCAGGCTATAAAATCACCCCTCCACTTT
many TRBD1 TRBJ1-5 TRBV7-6 CASSLAQGAGQPQHF TGTGCCAGCAGCTTAGCCCAGGGGGCAGGACAGCCCCAGCATTTT
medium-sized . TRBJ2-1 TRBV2 CASSSLNEQFF TGTGCCAGCAGCTCGCTTAATGAGCAGTTCTTC
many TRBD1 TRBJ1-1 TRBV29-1 CSVIGQGAVNTEAFF TGCAGCGTTATAGGACAGGGTGCCGTAAACACTGAAGCTTTCTTT
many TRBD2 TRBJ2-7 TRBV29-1 CSVEGLAGVGSYEQYF TGCAGCGTTGAAGGACTAGCGGGAGTTGGCTCCTACGAGCAGTACTTC
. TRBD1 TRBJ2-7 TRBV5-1 CASSSGTGGYEQYF TGCGCCAGCAGCTCCGGGACAGGGGGCTACGAGCAGTACTTC
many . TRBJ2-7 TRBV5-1 CASSWRDRVSSYEQYF TGCGCCAGCAGCTGGAGGGACAGAGTAAGCTCCTACGAGCAGTACTTC
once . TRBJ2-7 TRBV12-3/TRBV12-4 CASSSAGGVNEQYF TGTGCCAGCAGTTCCGCCGGAGGCGTTAACGAGCAGTACTTC
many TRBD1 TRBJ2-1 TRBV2 CASTANRDRVTNEQFF TGTGCCAGCACTGCCAACAGGGACAGGGTTACGAATGAGCAGTTCTTC
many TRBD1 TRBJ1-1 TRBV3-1 CASSQAGQKNTEAFF TGTGCCAGCAGCCAAGCGGGACAGAAGAACACTGAAGCTTTCTTT
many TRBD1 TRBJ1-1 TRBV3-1 CASSPDRGRMNTEAFF TGTGCCAGCAGCCCCGACAGGGGTCGGATGAACACTGAAGCTTTCTTT
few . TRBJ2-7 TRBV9 CASSVGQGTYEQYF TGTGCCAGCAGCGTAGGCCAAGGGACCTACGAGCAGTACTTC
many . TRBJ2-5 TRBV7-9 CASSLARGQETQYF TGTGCCAGCAGCTTAGCGCGGGGCCAAGAGACCCAGTACTTC
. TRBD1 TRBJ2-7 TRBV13 CASSLGGTESYEQYF TGTGCCAGCAGCTTAGGCGGGACAGAAAGCTACGAGCAGTACTTC
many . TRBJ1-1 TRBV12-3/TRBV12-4 CASSLGWTEAFF TGTGCCAGCAGTTTAGGGTGGACTGAAGCTTTCTTT
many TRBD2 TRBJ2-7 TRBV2 CASRRLAGEEEQYF TGTGCCAGCAGAAGACTAGCGGGAGAGGAAGAGCAGTACTTC
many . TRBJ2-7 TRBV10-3 CAIRSGRPTYEQYF TGTGCCATCAGGAGTGGCCGCCCCACCTACGAGCAGTACTTC
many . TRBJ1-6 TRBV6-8 CASRGSYNSPLHF TGTGCCAGCAGAGGTTCCTATAATTCACCCCTCCACTTT
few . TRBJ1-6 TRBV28 CASRIDYSPLHF TGTGCCAGCAGGATAGACTATTCACCCCTCCACTTT
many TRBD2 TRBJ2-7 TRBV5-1 CASSLGRERTYEQYF TGCGCCAGCAGCTTGGGGCGGGAGCGAACCTACGAGCAGTACTTC
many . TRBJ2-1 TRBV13 CASNREGGAAYNEQFF TGTGCCAGCAATAGGGAGGGGGGGGCGGCCTACAATGAGCAGTTCTTC
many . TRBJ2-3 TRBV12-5 CASGLVLGPVDTQYF TGTGCTAGTGGTTTGGTGTTAGGGCCCGTGGATACGCAGTATTTT
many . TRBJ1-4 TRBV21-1 CASSTRRSATNEKLFF TGTGCCAGCAGCACCCGCAGGAGTGCAACTAATGAAAAACTGTTTTTT
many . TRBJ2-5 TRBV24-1 CATSAPTDYQETQYF TGTGCCACCAGTGCTCCGACAGATTACCAAGAGACCCAGTACTTC
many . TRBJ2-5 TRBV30 CAWSLLSGQETQYF TGTGCCTGGAGTTTACTTTCGGGGCAAGAGACCCAGTACTTC
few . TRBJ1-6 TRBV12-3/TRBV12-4 CASSLVGANSPLHF TGTGCCAGCAGTTTGGTGGGGGCTAATTCACCCCTCCACTTT
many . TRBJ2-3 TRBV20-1 CSARDASTSTDTQYF TGCAGTGCTAGAGATGCGTCGACTAGCACAGATACGCAGTATTTT
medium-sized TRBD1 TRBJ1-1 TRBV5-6 CASSRPTGEGAFF TGTGCCAGCAGCCGACCAACAGGGGAGGGAGCTTTCTTT
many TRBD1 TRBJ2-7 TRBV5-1 CASSLGTGLYEQYF TGCGCCAGCAGCTTAGGGACAGGCCTCTACGAGCAGTACTTC
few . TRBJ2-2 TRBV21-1 CASSKRRRTVNHRGAVFF .
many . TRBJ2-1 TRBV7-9 CASTVTGLTIGNEQFF TGTGCCAGCACCGTAACGGGACTCACAATAGGCAATGAGCAGTTCTTC
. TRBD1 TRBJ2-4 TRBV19 CASSIGTGTGKNIQYF TGTGCCAGTAGTATAGGGACCGGGACAGGGAAAAACATTCAGTACTTC